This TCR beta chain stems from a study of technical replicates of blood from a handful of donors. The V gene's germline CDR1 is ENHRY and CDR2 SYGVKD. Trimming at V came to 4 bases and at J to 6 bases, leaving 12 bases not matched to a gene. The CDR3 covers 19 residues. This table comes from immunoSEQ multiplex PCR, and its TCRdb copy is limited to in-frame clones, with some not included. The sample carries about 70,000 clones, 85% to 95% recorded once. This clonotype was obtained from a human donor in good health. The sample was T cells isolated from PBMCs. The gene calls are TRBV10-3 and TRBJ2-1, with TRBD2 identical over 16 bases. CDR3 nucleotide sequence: TGTGCCATCAGTGCGGGACTAGCGGGAGGGCTAAGCCTACTCAATGAGCAGTTCTTC. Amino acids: CAISAGLAGGLSLLNEQFF.